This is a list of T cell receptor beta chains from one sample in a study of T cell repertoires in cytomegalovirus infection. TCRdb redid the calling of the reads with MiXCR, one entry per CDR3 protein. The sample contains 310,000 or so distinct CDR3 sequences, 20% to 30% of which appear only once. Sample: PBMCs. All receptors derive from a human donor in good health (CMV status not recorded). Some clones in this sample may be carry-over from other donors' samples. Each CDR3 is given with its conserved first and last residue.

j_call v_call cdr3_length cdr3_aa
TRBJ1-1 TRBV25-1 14 CASRTGGLGTEAFF
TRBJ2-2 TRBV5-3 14 CASSSWTPTGELFF
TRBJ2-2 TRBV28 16 CASRPGTNINTGELFF
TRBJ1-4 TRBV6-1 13 CANSGPPNEKLFF
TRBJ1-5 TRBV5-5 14 CASSLDGGAKPQHF
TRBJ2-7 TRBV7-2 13 CASSLELAPEQYF
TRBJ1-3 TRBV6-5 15 CASSYSGVGGNTIYF
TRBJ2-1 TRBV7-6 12 CASSLNNNEQFF
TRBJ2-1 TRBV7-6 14 CASSVNTHQYEQFF
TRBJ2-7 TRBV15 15 CATSPGGSLTYEQYF
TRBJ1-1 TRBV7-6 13 CASSWGTDVEAFF
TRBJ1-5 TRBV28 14 CASSFRGIDQPQHF
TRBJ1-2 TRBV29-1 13 CSVGPTGNYGYTF
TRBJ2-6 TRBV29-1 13 CSTRGLGANVLTF
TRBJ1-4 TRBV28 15 CASSPRALDGEKLFF
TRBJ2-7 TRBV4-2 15 CASSNRGALPYEQYF
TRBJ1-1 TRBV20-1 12 CSARERGTEAFF
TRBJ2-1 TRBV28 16 CASSSTRLAGNNEQFF
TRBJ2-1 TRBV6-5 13 CASSYSEGNEQFF
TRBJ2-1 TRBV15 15 CATSRDRSTYNEQFF
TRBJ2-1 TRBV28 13 CASSGSVVNEQFF
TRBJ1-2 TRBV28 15 CASSPPVRANYGYTF
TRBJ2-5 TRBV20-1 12 CSARVGKETQYF
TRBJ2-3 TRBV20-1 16 CSAVDPSGGAEDTQYF
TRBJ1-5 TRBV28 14 CASSLTDRDQPQHF
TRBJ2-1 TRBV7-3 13 CASSFQGVNEQFF
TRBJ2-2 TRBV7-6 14 CASSLTYGTGELFF
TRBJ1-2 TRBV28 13 CASRRQGNEGYTF
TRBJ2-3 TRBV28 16 CASGPGLAYVTDTQYF
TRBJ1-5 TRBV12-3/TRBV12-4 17 CASSLGGPVDSNQPQHF
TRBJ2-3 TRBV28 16 CASSAPLAQAADTQYF
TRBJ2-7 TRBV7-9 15 CASSATGGHSYEQYF
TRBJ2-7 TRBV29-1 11 CSATRSYEQYF
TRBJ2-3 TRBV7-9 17 CASSPPVGRSGTDTQYF
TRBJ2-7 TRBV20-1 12 CSAEDGSYEQYF
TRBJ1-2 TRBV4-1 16 CASSTSQGQGLGGYTF
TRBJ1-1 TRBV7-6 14 CASSLGGEFAEAFF
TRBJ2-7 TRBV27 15 CASSPGSAAAYEQYF
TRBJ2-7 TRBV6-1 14 CASSEMDLSYEQYF
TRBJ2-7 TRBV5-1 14 CASSSGPQGDEQYF
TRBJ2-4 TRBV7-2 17 CASSLGGSGVAKNIQYF
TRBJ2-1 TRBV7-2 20 CASSFDGLAGGPSLLNEQFF
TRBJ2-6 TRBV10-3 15 CAIRTQAAGANVLTF
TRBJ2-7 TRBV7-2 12 CASSSSWAEQYF
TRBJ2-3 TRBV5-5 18 CASSLGLAGIASTDTQYF
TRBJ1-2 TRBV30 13 CAWIQIGSEGYTF
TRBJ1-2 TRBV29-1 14 CSVEVVGKGYGYTF
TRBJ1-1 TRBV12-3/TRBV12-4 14 CASSPDGAWTEAFF
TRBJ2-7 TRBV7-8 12 CASVAGPYEQYF
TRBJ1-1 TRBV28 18 CASSLKRGLAPLNTEAFF
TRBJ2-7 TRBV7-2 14 CASSLGISSYEQYF
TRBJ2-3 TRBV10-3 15 CAINGTRTSTDTQYF
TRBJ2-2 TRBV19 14 CAGKGQGVSGELFF